The 14 T cell receptor beta chains below come from one sample, sequenced in a study of neurological immune-mediated disorders. TCRdb re-called the 5' RACE reads through MiXCR, storing one row per CDR3 protein. The sample consists of tens of thousands of distinct CDR3 sequences, over 9.5% of them appearing once. Sequenced input: PBMCs. These receptors were obtained from a woman between 55 and 75 years old with HTLV-1-associated myelopathy (HAM/TSP).

This clonotype is a singleton in its sample. The V call is TRBV19, the J call TRBJ2-1; unclear D gene. There are 13 residues in the CDR3. Trimming stripped 8 bases from V and 4 bases from J, with 12 bases between. Per germline, CDR1 LNHDA and CDR2 SQIVND (reference sequence). CDR3 protein: CASGRRRYNEQFF. CDR3 DNA sequence: TGTGCCAGTGGGCGGCGGCGGTACAATGAGCAGTTCTTC.

This clonotype was detected many times. V gene TRBV18 combines with J gene TRBJ1-1; D is unclear. Germline V lookup: CDR1 KGHSH, CDR2 LQKENI. Trimming cost V 3 bases and J 0 bases, with 5 bases left between them. The CDR3 consists of 13 residues. CDR3 DNA sequence: TGTGCCAGCTCACCGACGGTGAACACTGAAGCTTTCTTT. Translation: CASSPTVNTEAFF.

This clonotype was observed at least ten times. The chain couples TRBV5-1 to TRBJ2-3; D remains ambiguous. Deletions cut 3 bases from V and 4 bases from J, with 12 bases between. CDR1 and CDR2 from the germline V gene are SGHRS and YFSETQ. The CDR3 has 14 amino acids. This chain's CDR3 is CASSSTNGPDTQYF. CDR3 sequence (DNA): TGCGCCAGCAGCTCAACCAATGGGCCAGATACGCAGTATTTT.

There are many counts of this clonotype. The chain links TRBV5-5 to TRBJ1-2; a weak D match, TRBD1 (6 bases). Deletions cut 7 bases from V and 6 bases from J, with 19 bases between. This CDR3 has 14 amino acids. Germline V gives CDR1 SGHKS, CDR2 YYEKEE (reference sequence). The CDR3 reads CASAPRPGADGYTF. The CDR3 DNA sequence: TGTGCCAGCGCCCCCCGGCCAGGGGCGGATGGCTACACCTTC.

This clonotype was counted ten times or more. The gene calls are TRBV7-2 and TRBJ2-2; D is possibly TRBD2 (5 bases). Germline V gene lookup returns CDR1 SGHTA and CDR2 FQGNSA. The CDR3 totals 14 residues. V was cut by 6 bases and J by 5 bases, with 13 bases left in between. The CDR3 here is CASSSQTSTGELFF. CDR3 sequence (DNA): TGTGCCAGCAGTTCCCAAACTAGTACCGGGGAGCTGTTTTTT.

This clonotype was picked up many times. The J gene is TRBJ2-7, the V gene TRBV15; 8 bases line up with TRBD1. CDR3 length: 13 amino acids. J lost 4 bases, V lost 2 bases, and 1 base had no gene match. In germline, CDR1 is LNHNV, CDR2 YYDKDF (reference sequence). CDR3 in amino acids: CATSRQGAYEQYF. CDR3 DNA sequence: TGTGCCACCAGCAGACAGGGGGCTTACGAGCAGTACTTC.

This clonotype was seen repeatedly, ten times or more. This chain connects TRBV28 to TRBJ1-6; 9 nucleotides agree with TRBD1. J gave up 4 bases and V 10 bases, and 8 bases lay outside the gene matches. Germline V CDR1 and CDR2: MDHEN, SYDVKM. This CDR3 region has 15 residues. CDR3 protein: CATNTGGTYNSPLHF. The CDR3 bases are TGTGCCACAAACACAGGGGGCACATATAATTCACCCCTCCACTTT. Full variable domain (rest looked up from reference TRBV28 and TRBJ1-6): DVKVTQSSRYLVKRTGEKVFLECVQDMDHENMFWYRQDPGLGLRLIYFSYDVKMKEKGDIPEGYSVSREKKERFSLILESASTNQTSMYLCATNTGGTYNSPLHFGNGTRLTVT.

This clonotype was seen repeatedly, ten times or more. The chain has TRBV2 and TRBJ2-3; 11 bases match TRBD1. Germline trimming cut 0 bases from V and 2 bases from J; bases unmatched to any gene: 4. The length of the CDR3 is 17 residues. Germline values: CDR1 SNHLY, CDR2 FYNNEI. The CDR3 here is CASSEAGQGVNTDTQYF. CDR3 coding DNA: TGTGCCAGCAGTGAAGCGGGACAGGGGGTAAACACAGATACGCAGTATTTT.

This clonotype was picked up many times. The rearrangement uses TRBV18 and TRBJ1-1; the D gene is possibly TRBD1 (5 bases). This CDR3 spans 14 amino acids. Per the germline V gene, CDR1 is KGHSH and CDR2 is LQKENI. The V gene lost 6 bases and the J gene lost 0 bases, with 11 bases spanning the gap. CDR3 region: CASSLQEMNTEAFF. The CDR3 nucleotides read TGTGCCAGCTCCCTACAGGAGATGAACACTGAAGCTTTCTTT.

This clonotype was counted at least ten times. The chain employs TRBV5-1 and TRBJ2-3; D is possibly TRBD1 (7 bases). The length of the CDR3 is 16 residues. The V gene lost 0 bases and the J gene lost 2 bases, with 13 bases spanning the gap. Germline CDR1 is SGHRS and CDR2 is YFSETQ. For the CDR3, the DNA is TGCGCCAGCAGCTTGGTAGCAGGGGGGACCACAGATACGCAGTATTTT. Amino acids: CASSLVAGGTTDTQYF.

Ten or more counts support this clonotype. This sequence joins TRBV20-1 and TRBJ1-1; D is unresolved. From germline, CDR1 is DFQATT and CDR2 SNEGSKA (reference sequence). This CDR3 contains 13 residues. V lost 5 bases and J lost 0, with 10 bases in between. The CDR3: CSAYRTVNTEAFF. CDR3 coding DNA: TGCAGTGCTTATAGGACGGTGAACACTGAAGCTTTCTTT.

By share, this clonotype ranks as medium-sized. The J gene is TRBJ2-5, the V gene TRBV7-2; 7 bases match TRBD1. J was trimmed by 4 bases and V by 9 bases; bases with no gene match: 8. This CDR3 is built from 13 residues. Germline assignment: CDR1 SGHTA and CDR2 FQGNSA. In DNA form, the CDR3 reads TGTGCCAGTAGTCTTGGGACAGCAGAGACCCAGTACTTC. It translates to CASSLGTAETQYF.

This clonotype showed up many times. The chain combines TRBV15 with TRBJ2-2; D is perhaps TRBD1 or TRBD2 (6 bases each). The CDR3 totals 15 residues. Between the trimmed V and J ends, which lost 0 bases and 9 bases, there was a span of 14 bases. Germline loops: CDR1 LNHNV, CDR2 YYDKDF (reference sequence). The CDR3 loop is CATSRDRGAPRELFF. CDR3 in DNA: TGTGCCACCAGCAGAGATAGGGGGGCACCCCGGGAGCTGTTTTTT. Full variable domain (rest looked up from reference TRBV15 and TRBJ2-2): DAMVIQNPRYQVTQFGKPVTLSCSQTLNHNVMYWYQQKSSQAPKLLFHYYDKDFNNEADTPDNFQSRRPNTSFCFLDIRSPGLGDTAMYLCATSRDRGAPRELFFGEGSRLTVL.

This clonotype was seen many times. This sequence joins TRBV28 and TRBJ2-7; D gene unclear. The CDR3 is 13 residues long. Per germline, CDR1 MDHEN and CDR2 SYDVKM. V was cut by 4 bases and J by 4 bases, with 11 bases left in between. Here the CDR3 DNA reads TGTGCCAGCAGTTCAACAGAATGGTACGAGCAGTACTTC. The encoded protein is CASSSTEWYEQYF.